What follows describes a single T cell receptor beta chain. Its specificity is not known. This entry is derived from a study of cytomegalovirus exposure and HLA in healthy donors. Points from the study as a whole: Most TCR beta V segments were productive about 90% or about 30% of the time in an earlier analysis. Among donors in an Asian-associated ancestry cluster, a later analysis reportedly found fewer N-insertions than the roughly 610-donor mean. The study dropped some indistinguishable V segments, TRBV6-2 and TRBV6-3 among them.

After removal of 7 bases from V and 6 bases from J, the junction contained 6 bases not matched to a gene. CDR1 is LNHDA and CDR2 is SQIVND in the germline V gene (reference sequence). The CDR3 sequence is 13 residues long. The PCR ran on 60 Vbeta and 13 Jbeta primers. Clones were read by immunoSEQ multiplex PCR, and TCRdb kept only the in-frame ones, dropping some. The top ten hold around 3% of the sample, which has approximately 190,000 clones, around 84% seen once. The rearrangement links TRBV19 to TRBJ1-5; TRBD1 matches 7 bases. The material sequenced was PBMCs. The receptor was isolated from a woman aged 50 to 65 in good health and CMV-seropositive. This CDR3 reads CASTSTGTQPQHF. The CDR3 DNA sequence: TGTGCCAGTACTTCGACAGGGACTCAGCCCCAGCATTTT.